This record covers a single T cell receptor (beta chain). Its antigen is undetermined. TCRdb's copy holds only in-frame clones and misses some; the assay was immunoSEQ multiplex PCR. The sample records over 130,000 clones, over 85% being singletons. These data are taken from a study of T cell responses to AZD1222 COVID-19 vaccine. Study in general: Second-dose recipients at about 4 or about 12 weeks were treated as one pooled group.

Study results and limitations: There were mostly white British donors and more females than males, and clonal diversity was possibly underestimated. There were repertoire samples only from the period after the peak T cell response. Recipients of AZD1222 seropositive at baseline numbered only six or seven.

Trimming cost V 4 bases and J 4 bases, with 11 bases left between them. Per germline, CDR1 MGHDK and CDR2 SYGVNS. The CDR3 is 14 amino acids. This sequence joins TRBV25-1 and TRBJ1-5; D gene uncertain. This material consisted of peripheral blood, taken on day 0 of AZD1222 vaccination. The origin of this receptor is an adult in good health. The CDR3 bases are TGTGCCAGCAGTGGGACGGAACGAAATCAGCCCCAGCATTTT. Residues: CASSGTERNQPQHF.